The rows below give T cell receptor beta chains drawn from one sample of a study of cytomegalovirus exposure and HLA in healthy donors. Using immunoSEQ multiplex PCR, the repertoire was profiled, and TCRdb retains in-frame clones only, with some absent. The table records about 130,000 clones, roughly 80% of them present only once. Sequencing was done on a sample of PBMCs. The receptors were sampled from a woman between 35 and 50 years old in good health and CMV-seropositive. Both conserved end residues are part of each CDR3. The D gene is left open where the match is weak. For some rows the clone size is stated as once, few or many, or as a class when expanded; others skip it.

D: TRBD1
V: TRBV30
size: once
J: TRBJ1-2
DNA: TGTGCCTGGAGTGTACTTCCCCCCGGGACAGGGAATGGCTACACCTTC
CDR3: CAWSVLPPGTGNGYTF

D: -
V: TRBV18
size: -
J: TRBJ1-5
DNA: TGTGCCAGCTCACGGACAGAGCTTCAGCCCCAGCATTTT
CDR3: CASSRTELQPQHF

D: -
V: TRBV20-1
size: -
J: TRBJ2-7
DNA: TGCAGTGCTAGCGCCGGGACACCTAACTTC
CDR3: CSASAGTPNF

D: -
V: TRBV9
size: -
J: TRBJ2-2
DNA: TGTGCCAGCAGCGTCGGGGTACAAGGCACCGGGGAGCTGTTTTTT
CDR3: CASSVGVQGTGELFF

D: TRBD2
V: TRBV28
size: -
J: TRBJ2-3
DNA: TGTGCCAGCAGCTCCAGGTGGACTAGCGGGAGCACAGATACGCAGTATTTT
CDR3: CASSSRWTSGSTDTQYF

D: -
V: TRBV5-4
size: once
J: TRBJ2-1
DNA: TGTGCCCTCACCAAGGGGATAGCTTTTCAGAATGAGCAGTTCTTC
CDR3: CALTKGIAFQNEQFF

D: TRBD2
V: TRBV12-5
size: -
J: TRBJ2-7
DNA: TGTGCTAGTGCCTCGACTAGCTTTTCCTACGAGCAGTACTTC
CDR3: CASASTSFSYEQYF

D: -
V: TRBV7-7
size: -
J: TRBJ2-3
DNA: TGTGCTAGCAGCTTTGGACTCTCTGCGGATACGCAGTATTTT
CDR3: CASSFGLSADTQYF

D: -
V: TRBV6-4
size: -
J: TRBJ2-2
DNA: TGTGCCAGCACCAGAATAGGGGATGGCGGGGAGCTGTTTTTT
CDR3: CASTRIGDGGELFF

D: TRBD1
V: TRBV14
size: -
J: TRBJ1-2
DNA: TGTGCCAGCAGCCAACAGGGGGCCCAAGGCTACACCTTC
CDR3: CASSQQGAQGYTF

D: TRBD1
V: TRBV7-8
size: -
J: TRBJ1-2
DNA: TGTGCCAGCAGCTTAGAACAGGGGCTTCTTAACTATGGCTACACCTTC
CDR3: CASSLEQGLLNYGYTF

D: -
V: TRBV27
size: -
J: TRBJ1-1
DNA: TGTGCCAGCAGTAAGGGAGGGCTTTCTGAAGCTTTCTTT
CDR3: CASSKGGLSEAFF

D: -
V: TRBV6-1
size: -
J: TRBJ1-4
DNA: TGTGCCAGCAGTGTTACAGGAGAAAAACTGTTTTTT
CDR3: CASSVTGEKLFF

D: -
V: TRBV28
size: -
J: TRBJ1-5
DNA: TGTGCCAGCAGTTTACGGGGGGATTGGTTCGGGGCCCAGCATTTT
CDR3: CASSLRGDWFGAQHF

D: TRBD2
V: TRBV28
size: once
J: TRBJ2-2
DNA: TGTGCCAGCAGTTTATCTAGCGGGACGACCTACACCGGGGAGCTGTTTTTT
CDR3: CASSLSSGTTYTGELFF

D: -
V: TRBV5-1
size: -
J: TRBJ1-3
DNA: TGCGCCAGCAGCCGGACGGGAGACTCTGGAAACACCATATATTTT
CDR3: CASSRTGDSGNTIYF

D: TRBD2
V: TRBV14
size: -
J: TRBJ2-7
DNA: TGTGCCAGCAGCCATGGGGGGGTCATCTACGAGCAGTACTTC
CDR3: CASSHGGVIYEQYF

D: TRBD2
V: TRBV4-3
size: -
J: TRBJ2-3
DNA: TGCGCCAGCAGCCCGAGAGAGACTAGCGGGAGCGGGGATACGCAGTATTTT
CDR3: CASSPRETSGSGDTQYF

D: TRBD2
V: TRBV5-1
size: -
J: TRBJ2-5
DNA: TGCGCCAGCAGCGGGAGGACTAGCGGTTACCAGCAGACCCAGTACTTC
CDR3: CASSGRTSGYQQTQYF

D: TRBD2
V: TRBV5-6
size: -
J: TRBJ2-5
DNA: TGTGCCAGCCGGGTGCTAGCGGTACAAGAGACCCAGTACTTC
CDR3: CASRVLAVQETQYF

D: TRBD2
V: TRBV28
size: -
J: TRBJ2-7
DNA: TGTGCCAGCAGTTCCCCCGGGAGGGCCAGGGACGAGCAGTACTTC
CDR3: CASSSPGRARDEQYF

D: TRBD2
V: TRBV19
size: -
J: TRBJ2-3
DNA: TGTGCCAGTAGTGGATTCGGAAGCGGGGTTAGCACAGATACGCAGTATTTT
CDR3: CASSGFGSGVSTDTQYF

D: TRBD2
V: TRBV28
size: -
J: TRBJ2-1
DNA: TGTGCCAGCAGTCTCCCGGCGGGAGGGCCCTACAATGAGCAGTTCTTC
CDR3: CASSLPAGGPYNEQFF

D: TRBD2
V: TRBV7-9
size: -
J: TRBJ2-1
DNA: TGTGCCAGCAGCCCAACTAGCGGGAGATTAAATGAGCAGTTCTTC
CDR3: CASSPTSGRLNEQFF

D: TRBD2
V: TRBV28
size: -
J: TRBJ2-3
DNA: TGTGCCAGCAGCCTGGGGACTAGCGGTTACACAGATACGCAGTATTTT
CDR3: CASSLGTSGYTDTQYF

D: TRBD1
V: TRBV12-5
size: -
J: TRBJ1-1
DNA: TGTGCTAGTGGAGAGACAGGGGGCGGGAGGACTGAAGCTTTCTTT
CDR3: CASGETGGGRTEAFF

D: -
V: TRBV7-8
size: -
J: TRBJ1-3
DNA: TGTGCCAGCAGTTTAAAAACCCACCGACACTCTGGAAACACCATATATTTT
CDR3: CASSLKTHRHSGNTIYF

D: TRBD1
V: TRBV10-1
size: -
J: TRBJ2-3
DNA: TGCGCCAGCAGCCCGGGACCAGGGGGAGATACGCAGTATTTT
CDR3: CASSPGPGGDTQYF

D: -
V: TRBV30
size: -
J: TRBJ1-1
DNA: TGTGCCTGGAGTTTTCAGGGTAACACTGAAGCTTTCTTT
CDR3: CAWSFQGNTEAFF

D: TRBD1
V: TRBV6-6
size: -
J: TRBJ1-4
DNA: TGTGCCAGCAGCGGGACAGGGGCTGCAACTAATGAAAAACTGTTTTTT
CDR3: CASSGTGAATNEKLFF

D: TRBD2
V: TRBV9
size: once
J: TRBJ2-2
DNA: TGTGCCAGCACCATAGCGGGAACGAACACCGGGGAGCTGTTTTTT
CDR3: CASTIAGTNTGELFF

D: -
V: TRBV5-1
size: -
J: TRBJ1-1
DNA: TGCGCCAGCAGCGAGGTCTCGGACACTGAAGCTTTCTTT
CDR3: CASSEVSDTEAFF

D: TRBD1
V: TRBV7-9
size: -
J: TRBJ2-7
DNA: TGTTCCAGCAGCTTCTTAAACAGGGGTGGGTTGTACGAGCAGTACTTC
CDR3: CSSSFLNRGGLYEQYF

D: TRBD2
V: TRBV9
size: few
J: TRBJ2-7
DNA: TGTGCCAGCAGCGTAGCTTTGGCGGGAGTTTACGAGCAGTACTTC
CDR3: CASSVALAGVYEQYF

D: -
V: TRBV4-1
size: few
J: TRBJ1-5
DNA: TGCGCCAGCAGCTGGACACAGGGTGGCAGCAATCAGCCCCAGCATTTT
CDR3: CASSWTQGGSNQPQHF

D: TRBD1
V: TRBV9
size: -
J: TRBJ1-1
DNA: TGTGCCAGCAGCCCCCGGGACAGTTTCAACACTGAAGCTTTCTTT
CDR3: CASSPRDSFNTEAFF

D: TRBD2
V: TRBV7-9
size: -
J: TRBJ2-2
DNA: TGTGCCAGCAGCTTAGGGGAGGGGACGACCGGGGAGCTGTTTTTT
CDR3: CASSLGEGTTGELFF

D: TRBD1
V: TRBV9
size: -
J: TRBJ1-1
DNA: TGTGCCAGCAGCGTAACAGGGGGGAACACTGAAGCTTTCTTT
CDR3: CASSVTGGNTEAFF

D: -
V: TRBV5-1
size: -
J: TRBJ1-2
DNA: TGCGCCAGCAGCTTGGGGCAGGGGTTTGGGGGCTACACCTTC
CDR3: CASSLGQGFGGYTF

D: -
V: TRBV5-4
size: -
J: TRBJ2-1
DNA: TGTGCCAGCAGCTTGGGGCAGGGAGGATGGAATGAGCAGTTCTTC
CDR3: CASSLGQGGWNEQFF

D: -
V: TRBV29-1
size: -
J: TRBJ2-7
DNA: TGCAGCGTCTCCCGGGGTAACAGAGGATACGAGCAGTACTTC
CDR3: CSVSRGNRGYEQYF

D: -
V: TRBV28
size: -
J: TRBJ1-5
DNA: TGTGCCAGCAGCCCTTTTGGGGGGGCGGATCAGCCCCAGCATTTT
CDR3: CASSPFGGADQPQHF

D: -
V: TRBV2
size: -
J: TRBJ1-6
DNA: TGTGCCAGCGTGGCAGGGGACGGTTCACCCCTCCACTTT
CDR3: CASVAGDGSPLHF

D: -
V: TRBV21-1
size: -
J: TRBJ1-5
DNA: TGTGCCAGCAGCAAATGGGATAGGACAGGGAACGACCAGCCCCAGCATTTT
CDR3: CASSKWDRTGNDQPQHF

D: -
V: TRBV29-1
size: -
J: TRBJ2-5
DNA: TGCAGCGTTGTTATATTGGGGGCGGGGAGGGGTAAACAAGAGACCCAGTACTTC
CDR3: CSVVILGAGRGKQETQYF

D: TRBD2
V: TRBV7-3
size: -
J: TRBJ2-1
DNA: TGTGCCAGCAGCACCTCCGGGGGAGCGGGAGTCTCCTACAATGAGCAGTTCTTC
CDR3: CASSTSGGAGVSYNEQFF

D: -
V: TRBV14
size: -
J: TRBJ2-1
DNA: TGTGCCAGCAGCCTACTACCTGTTGATGAGCAGTTCTTC
CDR3: CASSLLPVDEQFF

D: -
V: TRBV11-2
size: few
J: TRBJ1-3
DNA: TGTGCCAGCAGCTTCGACAGACTGCTTGGAAACACCATATATTTT
CDR3: CASSFDRLLGNTIYF

D: -
V: TRBV25-1
size: -
J: TRBJ1-2
DNA: TGTGCCAGCAGTGAACCGGGATTCAACTATGGCTACACCTTC
CDR3: CASSEPGFNYGYTF

D: -
V: TRBV21-1
size: -
J: TRBJ1-1
DNA: TGTGCCAGCAGCAATACACACATGAACACTGAAGCTTTCTTT
CDR3: CASSNTHMNTEAFF

D: -
V: TRBV5-1
size: -
J: TRBJ2-4
DNA: TGCGCCAGCAGCTTGGGGGGGGAGGACATTCAGTACTTC
CDR3: CASSLGGEDIQYF

D: TRBD2
V: TRBV30
size: -
J: TRBJ2-1
DNA: TGTGCCTGGAGTGGGACTAGTTACAATGAGCAGTTCTTC
CDR3: CAWSGTSYNEQFF

D: -
V: TRBV6-5
size: -
J: TRBJ2-1
DNA: TGTGCCAGCAGCCCCCGGGAAATTTCCTACAATGAGCAGTTCTTC
CDR3: CASSPREISYNEQFF

D: -
V: TRBV4-3
size: -
J: TRBJ2-5
DNA: TGCGCCAGCAGCCAAGAATGGGTGGGGGCAGAGACCCAGTACTTC
CDR3: CASSQEWVGAETQYF

D: -
V: TRBV12-1
size: -
J: TRBJ2-4
DNA: TGTGCCAGCAGCTTTGGGACTAGCGGTTTGGGGGACATTCAGTACTTC
CDR3: CASSFGTSGLGDIQYF

D: TRBD1
V: TRBV7-9
size: -
J: TRBJ2-7
DNA: TGTGCCAGCAGCTCCTCAATCGGACAGGGACCGACCTACGAGCAGTACTTC
CDR3: CASSSSIGQGPTYEQYF

D: -
V: TRBV9
size: -
J: TRBJ2-7
DNA: TGTGCCAGCAGTGTTGAGGGAGGATTGACCTACGAGCAGTACTTC
CDR3: CASSVEGGLTYEQYF